The clone carrying this T cell receptor (beta chain) was counted many times. Its target is not known. As it was prepared, the TCRbeta library received unique molecular identifiers. Each CDR3 protein is one row after TCRdb ran MiXCR on the PCR reads. The table records 250,000 to 300,000 distinct CDR3 sequences, about 9.5% of them present only once. Trimming pared 4 bases from V and 2 bases from J, leaving 24 bases between. The CDR3 is made up of 19 amino acids. Germline V gene data show CDR1 as MDHEN and CDR2 as SYDVKM. This sample was included in a study of T-cell reconstitution after alpha-beta-depleted transplantation in children. General study findings and limits: T-cell numbers and diversity one year post-transplant derived largely from freshly generated T cells.

The rearrangement uses TRBV28 and TRBJ2-1; D possibly matches TRBD1 or TRBD2 (6 bases each). The sequenced sample was PBMCs, obtained before TCRalphabeta/CD19-depleted stem cell transplant. The sequence was collected from a boy in the first two years of life with acute myeloid leukemia, due to receive a stem cell transplant. The DNA for the CDR3 is TGTGCCAGCAGTTCCCACCAGGGGTTAGAGGACTACCCCTACAATGAGCAGTTCTTC. This translates into CASSSHQGLEDYPYNEQFF.